Below, 11 T cell receptor beta chains from the same sample are listed, as sequenced in a study of blood T cell repertoires in COVID-19. Data came from immunoSEQ multiplex PCR; TCRdb stores just in-frame clones and leaves some out. This sample carries about 370,000 clones, around 91% of them seen once, and the ten largest clones take over 0.95%. Sequenced sample: PBMCs or T cells enriched from blood (not recorded which). These receptors all stem from a man between 18 and 29 years old who had recovered from COVID-19.

V gene TRBV24-1 combines with J gene TRBJ2-2; weak D call: TRBD1 (5 bases). The germline V and J ends were trimmed by 6 bases and 4 bases, with 17 bases remaining between them. The germline V gene encodes CDR1 KGHDR and CDR2 SFDVKD. The CDR3 loop spans 16 amino acids. CDR3 protein: CATSSKETAFTGELFF. In DNA, the CDR3 is TGTGCCACCAGTTCGAAAGAGACAGCCTTCACCGGGGAGCTGTTTTTT.

V is TRBV9 and J is TRBJ2-1; 7 nucleotides agree with TRBD2. Germline V lookup: CDR1 SGDLS, CDR2 YYNGEE. The CDR3 sequence is 16 residues long. V shed 1 base and J 7 bases; nucleotides not matched to a gene: 11. This chain's CDR3 is CASSVSPLAVSNEQFF. The CDR3 region has the DNA TGTGCCAGCAGCGTATCCCCTCTAGCGGTATCAAATGAGCAGTTCTTC.

The chain combines TRBV18 with TRBJ1-5, with TRBD1 matching over 10 bases. CDR1 and CDR2 (germline): KGHSH, LQKENI. With V trimmed by 5 bases and J by 6 bases, 7 bases remained unmatched. CDR3 length: 15 amino acids. Written as DNA, the CDR3 is TGTGCCAGCTCAACTGACAGGGGGCAAAGTCAGCCCCAGCATTTT. This translates into CASSTDRGQSQPQHF.

This chain connects TRBV2 to TRBJ1-2; tentatively, D is TRBD1 (6 bases). The CDR3 contains 14 residues. Per the germline V gene, CDR1 is SNHLY and CDR2 is FYNNEI. The V and J ends lost 9 bases and 2 bases respectively, with 16 bases between them. CDR3 loop: CARTRPQGNYGYTF. Written as DNA, the CDR3 is TGTGCCAGAACCCGACCACAGGGCAACTATGGCTACACCTTC.

The chain recombines TRBV2 with TRBJ2-1; TRBD2 matches at 9 bases. V gave up 8 bases and J gave up 2 bases; unmatched junction bases: 1. The CDR3 spans 13 residues. The germline CDR1 and CDR2 sequences are SNHLY and FYNNEI. The DNA of the CDR3 is TGTGCCAGCGCTAGCGGGACCTACAATGAGCAGTTCTTC. This sequence encodes CASASGTYNEQFF.

This clone came up once. The J gene is TRBJ2-7, the V gene TRBV27; D might be TRBD1 (5 bases). Trimming pared 3 bases from V and 1 base from J, leaving 13 bases between. The CDR3 contains 15 residues. Per germline, CDR1 MNHEY and CDR2 SMNVEV (reference sequence). CDR3 sequence (DNA): TGTGCCAGCAGTTTTAAGGGATCAGGGTCCTACGAGCAGTACTTC. Residues: CASSFKGSGSYEQYF.

The genes are TRBV7-9 and TRBJ1-2; D is unresolved. Germline V lookup: CDR1 SEHNR, CDR2 FQNEAQ (reference sequence). This CDR3 region has 14 residues. V was shortened by 6 bases and J by 2 bases, with 13 bases between the two germline ends. CDR3 bases: TGTGCCAGCAGTCCCAATTCTAGGAACTATGGCTACACCTTC. This codes for CASSPNSRNYGYTF. Using reference TRBV7-9 and TRBJ1-2 for the parts outside the CDR3, the full variable domain is DTGVSQNPRHKITKRGQNVTFRCDPISEHNRLYWYRQTLGQGPEFLTYFQNEAQLEKSRLLSDRFSAERPKGSFSTLEIQRTEQGDSAMYLCASSPNSRNYGYTFGSGTRLTVV.

This clone was counted a single time. The CDR3 reads CAVTGTGANVLTF. For the CDR3, the DNA is TGTGCCGTCACAGGGACTGGGGCCAACGTCCTGACTTTC. The rearrangement uses TRBV10-3 and TRBJ2-6; a possible D gene is TRBD1 (6 bases). Germline CDR1 is ENHRY and CDR2 is SYGVKD. The CDR3 runs to 13 residues. V was clipped by 11 bases and J by 2 bases, with 10 bases between them.

The chain employs TRBV30 and TRBJ2-1; no firm D call. Germline V gives CDR1 GTSNPN, CDR2 SVGIG (reference sequence). This CDR3 is 16 amino acids long. V was pared by 0 bases and J by 6 bases, with 18 bases between. The CDR3: CAWSVSRQPPFNEQFF. The CDR3 DNA reads as TGTGCCTGGAGTGTAAGCAGGCAGCCACCTTTCAATGAGCAGTTCTTC.

V is TRBV19 and J is TRBJ1-2, with 9 bases matching TRBD1. This CDR3 has 17 residues. Losses at the gene ends were 0 bases for V and 3 bases for J; bases not matched to a gene: 8. CDR1 is LNHDA and CDR2 is SQIVND in the germline V gene (reference sequence). The CDR3 here is CASSIDTGGALDYGYTF. CDR3 coding DNA: TGTGCCAGTAGTATAGATACAGGGGGCGCCTTAGACTATGGCTACACCTTC.

The chain links TRBV9 to TRBJ1-1, with D maybe TRBD1 (6 bases). The CDR3 extends over 14 amino acids. The V end lost 4 bases, the J end lost 6 bases, and 16 bases lay between the germline ends. From germline, CDR1 is SGDLS and CDR2 YYNGEE. The CDR3, as DNA: TGTGCCAGCAGCAGACTACAGGGTAGCGCTGAAGCTTTCTTT. Translation gives CASSRLQGSAEAFF. Using reference TRBV9 and TRBJ1-1 for the parts outside the CDR3, the full variable domain is DSGVTQTPKHLITATGQRVTLRCSPRSGDLSVYWYQQSLDQGLQFLIQYYNGEERAKGNILERFSAQQFPDLHSELNLSSLELGDSALYFCASSRLQGSAEAFFGQGTRLTVV.